Listed here is a single TCR beta chain. Assay: immunoSEQ multiplex PCR; the TCRdb copy retains only in-frame clones and omits some. The repertoire holds 80,000 to 100,000 clones, with 85% to 90% as singletons. While infection was still active, Seattle patients were enrolled and then followed longitudinally. The CDR3 has 16 residues. The V gene lost 2 bases and the J gene lost 0 bases, with 13 bases spanning the gap. CDR1 is SGHAT and CDR2 is FQDESV in the germline V gene (reference sequence). This entry is derived from a study of blood T cell repertoires in COVID-19. In the study overall: Sites across the United States, Italy and Spain contributed samples from acute and convalescent COVID-19.

Sequencing was performed on peripheral blood. The V gene is TRBV11-1, the J gene TRBJ1-1; D gene ambiguous. The receptor comes from a human donor with COVID-19, enrolled during active disease. The donor label of this sample is uncertain. CDR3 nucleotides: TGTGCCAGCAGCTTATTTGGTGGCAATATGAACACTGAAGCTTTCTTT. This encodes CASSLFGGNMNTEAFF.